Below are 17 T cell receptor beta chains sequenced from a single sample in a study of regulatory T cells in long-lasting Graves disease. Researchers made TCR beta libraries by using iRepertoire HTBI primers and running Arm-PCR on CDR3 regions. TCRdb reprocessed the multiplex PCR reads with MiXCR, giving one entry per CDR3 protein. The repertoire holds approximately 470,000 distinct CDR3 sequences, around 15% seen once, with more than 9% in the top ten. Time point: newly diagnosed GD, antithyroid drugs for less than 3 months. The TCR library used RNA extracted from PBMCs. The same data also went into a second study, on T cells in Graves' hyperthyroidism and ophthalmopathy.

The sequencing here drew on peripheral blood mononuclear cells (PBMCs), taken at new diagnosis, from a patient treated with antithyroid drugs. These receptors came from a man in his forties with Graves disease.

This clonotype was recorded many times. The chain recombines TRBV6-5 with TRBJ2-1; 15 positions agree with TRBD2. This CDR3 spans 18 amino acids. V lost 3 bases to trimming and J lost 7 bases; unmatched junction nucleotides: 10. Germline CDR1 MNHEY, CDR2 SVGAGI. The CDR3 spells CASSYGTSGRFTINEQFF. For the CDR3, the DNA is TGTGCCAGCAGTTATGGGACTAGCGGGAGGTTCACCATAAATGAGCAGTTCTTC.

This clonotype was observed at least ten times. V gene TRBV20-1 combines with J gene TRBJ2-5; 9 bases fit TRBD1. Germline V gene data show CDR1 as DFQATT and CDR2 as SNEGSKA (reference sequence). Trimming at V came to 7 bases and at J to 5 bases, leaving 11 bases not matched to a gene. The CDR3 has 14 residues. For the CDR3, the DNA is TGCAGTGGCCCACTACAGGGGGCCTACGAGACCCAGTACTTC. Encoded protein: CSGPLQGAYETQYF.

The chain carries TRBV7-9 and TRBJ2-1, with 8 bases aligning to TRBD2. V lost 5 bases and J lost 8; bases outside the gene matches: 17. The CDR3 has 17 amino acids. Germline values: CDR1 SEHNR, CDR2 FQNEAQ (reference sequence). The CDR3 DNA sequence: TGTGCCAGCAGCCCATTTGCGAGCGGGAGTAAGGGCGATGAGCAGTTCTTC. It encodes CASSPFASGSKGDEQFF.

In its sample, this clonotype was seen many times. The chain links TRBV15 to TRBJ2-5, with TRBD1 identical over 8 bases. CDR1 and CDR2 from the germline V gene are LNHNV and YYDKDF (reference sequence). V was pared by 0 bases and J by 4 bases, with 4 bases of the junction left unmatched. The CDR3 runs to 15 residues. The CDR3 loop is CATSRDPGGAETQYF. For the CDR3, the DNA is TGTGCCACCAGCAGAGATCCAGGGGGCGCAGAGACCCAGTACTTC.

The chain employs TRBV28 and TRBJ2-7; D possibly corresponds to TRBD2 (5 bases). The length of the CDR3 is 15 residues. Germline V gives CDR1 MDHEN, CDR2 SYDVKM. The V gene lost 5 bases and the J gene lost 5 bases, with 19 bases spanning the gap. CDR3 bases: TGTGCCAGCAGTCCCCACTCGCAGAGGGTAAACGAGCAGTACTTC. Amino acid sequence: CASSPHSQRVNEQYF. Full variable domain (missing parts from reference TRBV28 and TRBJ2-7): DVKVTQSSRYLVKRTGEKVFLECVQDMDHENMFWYRQDPGLGLRLIYFSYDVKMKEKGDIPEGYSVSREKKERFSLILESASTNQTSMYLCASSPHSQRVNEQYFGPGTRLTVT.

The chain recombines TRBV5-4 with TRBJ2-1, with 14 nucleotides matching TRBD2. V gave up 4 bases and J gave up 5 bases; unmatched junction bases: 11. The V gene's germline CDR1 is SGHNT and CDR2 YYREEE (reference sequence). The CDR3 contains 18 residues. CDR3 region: CASSPLIGLAGGNNEQFF. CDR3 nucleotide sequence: TGTGCCAGCAGCCCTCTGATTGGACTAGCGGGAGGCAACAATGAGCAGTTCTTC.

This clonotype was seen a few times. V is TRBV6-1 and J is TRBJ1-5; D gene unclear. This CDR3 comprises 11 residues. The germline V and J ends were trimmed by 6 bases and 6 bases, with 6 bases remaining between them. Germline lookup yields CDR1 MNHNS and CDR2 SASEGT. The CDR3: CASRRGQPQHF. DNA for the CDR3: TGTGCCAGCAGACGGGGTCAGCCCCAGCATTTT.

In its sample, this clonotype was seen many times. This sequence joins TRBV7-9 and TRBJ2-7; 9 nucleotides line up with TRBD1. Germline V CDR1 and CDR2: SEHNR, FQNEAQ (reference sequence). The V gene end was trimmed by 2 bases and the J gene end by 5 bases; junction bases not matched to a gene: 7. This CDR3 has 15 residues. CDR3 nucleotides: TGTGCCAGCAGCTTATTGCGGACAGGGGCCCACGAGCAGTACTTC. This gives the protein CASSLLRTGAHEQYF. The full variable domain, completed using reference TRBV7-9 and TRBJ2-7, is DTGVSQNPRHKITKRGQNVTFRCDPISEHNRLYWYRQTLGQGPEFLTYFQNEAQLEKSRLLSDRFSAERPKGSFSTLEIQRTEQGDSAMYLCASSLLRTGAHEQYFGPGTRLTVT.

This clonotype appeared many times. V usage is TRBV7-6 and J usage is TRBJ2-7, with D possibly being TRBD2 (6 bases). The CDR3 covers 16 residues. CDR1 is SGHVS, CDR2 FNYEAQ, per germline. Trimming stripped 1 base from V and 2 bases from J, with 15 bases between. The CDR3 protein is CASSLVVAEKTYEQYF. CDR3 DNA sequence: TGTGCCAGCAGCTTAGTCGTAGCGGAGAAAACCTACGAGCAGTACTTC.

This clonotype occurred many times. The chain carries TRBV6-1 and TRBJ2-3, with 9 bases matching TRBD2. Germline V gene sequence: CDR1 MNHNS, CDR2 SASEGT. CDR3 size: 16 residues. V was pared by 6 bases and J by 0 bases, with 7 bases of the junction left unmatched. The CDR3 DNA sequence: TGTGCCAGCAGGAGCCTGGCGGGGGGGAGCACAGATACGCAGTATTTT. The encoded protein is CASRSLAGGSTDTQYF.

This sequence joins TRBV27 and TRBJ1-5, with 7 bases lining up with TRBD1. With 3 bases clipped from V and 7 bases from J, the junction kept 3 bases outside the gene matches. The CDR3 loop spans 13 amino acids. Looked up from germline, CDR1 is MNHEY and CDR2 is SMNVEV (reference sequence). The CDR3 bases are TGTGCCAGCAGTTTTACAGGGGAGCAGCCCCAGCATTTT. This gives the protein CASSFTGEQPQHF.

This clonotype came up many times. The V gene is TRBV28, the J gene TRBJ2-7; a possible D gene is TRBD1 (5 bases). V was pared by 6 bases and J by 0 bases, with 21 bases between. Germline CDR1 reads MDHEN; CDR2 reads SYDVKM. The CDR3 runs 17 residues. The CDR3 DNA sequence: TGTGCCAGCAGCGTTCCCAGGGCATTGATTCCCTCCTACGAGCAGTACTTC. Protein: CASSVPRALIPSYEQYF.

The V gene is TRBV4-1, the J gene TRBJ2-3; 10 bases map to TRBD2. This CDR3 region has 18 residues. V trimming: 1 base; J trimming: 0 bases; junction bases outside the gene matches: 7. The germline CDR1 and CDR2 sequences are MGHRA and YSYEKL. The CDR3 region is CASSQGTSGTGSTDTQYF. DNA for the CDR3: TGCGCCAGCAGCCAAGGTACTAGCGGGACGGGGAGCACAGATACGCAGTATTTT.

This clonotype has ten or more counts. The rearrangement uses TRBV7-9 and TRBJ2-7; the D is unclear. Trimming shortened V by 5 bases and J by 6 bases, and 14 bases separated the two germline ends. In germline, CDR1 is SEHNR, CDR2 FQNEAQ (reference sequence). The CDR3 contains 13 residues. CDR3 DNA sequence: TGTGCCAGCAGCCCCGGGTCAGGTGCCGAGCAGTACTTC. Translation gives CASSPGSGAEQYF. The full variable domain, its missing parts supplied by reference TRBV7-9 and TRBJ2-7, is DTGVSQNPRHKITKRGQNVTFRCDPISEHNRLYWYRQTLGQGPEFLTYFQNEAQLEKSRLLSDRFSAERPKGSFSTLEIQRTEQGDSAMYLCASSPGSGAEQYFGPGTRLTVT.

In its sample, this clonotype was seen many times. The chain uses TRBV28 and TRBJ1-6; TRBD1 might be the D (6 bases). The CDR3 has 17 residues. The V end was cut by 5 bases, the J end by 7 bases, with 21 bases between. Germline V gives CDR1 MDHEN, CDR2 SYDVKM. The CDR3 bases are TGTGCCAGCAGTACGGGGACAAAACGGCTAGGAAATTCACCCCTCCACTTT. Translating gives CASSTGTKRLGNSPLHF.

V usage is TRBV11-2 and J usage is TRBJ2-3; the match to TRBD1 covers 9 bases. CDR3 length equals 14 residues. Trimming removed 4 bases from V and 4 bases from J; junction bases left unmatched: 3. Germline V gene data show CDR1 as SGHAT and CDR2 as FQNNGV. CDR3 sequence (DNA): TGTGCCAGCAGCTGGGACAGGGAGTCAGATACGCAGTATTTT. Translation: CASSWDRESDTQYF.

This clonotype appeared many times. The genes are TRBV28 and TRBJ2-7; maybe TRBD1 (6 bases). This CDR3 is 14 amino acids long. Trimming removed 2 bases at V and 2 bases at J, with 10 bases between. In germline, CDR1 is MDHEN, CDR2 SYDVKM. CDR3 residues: CASSLRTAAYEQYF. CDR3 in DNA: TGTGCCAGCAGTTTAAGGACAGCCGCCTACGAGCAGTACTTC.